Listed here are 19 T cell receptor beta chains from one sample, sequenced in a study of Ad26.COV2.S vaccination and SARS-CoV-2 variants (dated by TCRdb to the early 2020s). Library creation used the immunoSEQ multiplex PCR assay. What TCRdb holds here is the immuneACCESS table cut down to in-frame rearrangements. Part of the clones is not present; checked against another copy, under half of the missing clones reflect an unresolved V gene, and the others are unexplained. The sample records about 350,000 clones, about 89% of which are singletons. The ten largest make up roughly 5% of the sample. The sample's treatment or condition label is to be understood as: roughly 19 received Ad26.COV2.S at low or high dose, single or two shots; 5 received placebo; per-sample allocation not given. Repertoires of vaccine and placebo recipients were sequenced from samples taken on day 63 after the first injection.

The source material was peripheral blood, sampled in a trial of Ad26.COV2.S vaccine versus placebo. Receptors originate from a person aged 18-60 years who received the Ad26.COV2.S COVID-19 vaccine or a placebo.

The chain carries TRBV2 and TRBJ2-3; D perhaps matches TRBD1 (5 bases). The V end was cut by 5 bases, the J end by 0 bases, with 9 bases between. Per germline, CDR1 SNHLY and CDR2 FYNNEI. This CDR3 is built from 14 residues. CDR3 in DNA: TGTGCCAGCAGTACCCAGGGTAGCACAGATACGCAGTATTTT. Its translation is CASSTQGSTDTQYF.

The chain combines TRBV4-1 with TRBJ2-1; TRBD2 matches 8 bases. The germline V gene encodes CDR1 MGHRA and CDR2 YSYEKL. The V and J ends lost 1 base and 2 bases, in that order; junction bases with no gene match: 4. The CDR3 runs to 16 residues. The CDR3 DNA sequence: TGCGCCAGCAGCCAAGGACTAGCGAAAACCTACAATGAGCAGTTCTTC. The encoded protein is CASSQGLAKTYNEQFF.

The chain couples TRBV30 to TRBJ2-1, with 7 bases fitting TRBD2. V shed 0 bases, J shed 6 bases, and the junction held 11 bases outside the gene matches. The CDR3 runs to 16 residues. Germline CDR1 reads GTSNPN; CDR2 reads SVGIG (reference sequence). CDR3 loop: CAWSVPLRERGNEQFF. The DNA of the CDR3 is TGTGCCTGGAGTGTACCCCTGCGGGAGCGGGGCAATGAGCAGTTCTTC.

The chain combines TRBV5-4 with TRBJ2-5, with 8 bases identical to TRBD1. V gave up 4 bases and J gave up 0 bases; unmatched junction bases: 8. The CDR3 covers 16 residues. CDR1 is SGHNT and CDR2 is YYREEE in the germline V gene (reference sequence). CDR3 sequence: CASSHDRGEYQETQYF. As DNA, the CDR3 is TGTGCCAGCAGCCACGACAGGGGCGAATACCAAGAGACCCAGTACTTC. Full variable domain (remainder filled in from reference TRBV5-4 and TRBJ2-5): ETGVTQSPTHLIKTRGQQVTLRCSSQSGHNTVSWYQQALGQGPQFIFQYYREEENGRGNFPPRFSGLQFPNYSSELNVNALELDDSALYLCASSHDRGEYQETQYFGPGTRLLVL.

The rearrangement uses TRBV24-1 and TRBJ2-3; D is uncertain. The CDR3 is 13 residues long. CDR1 KGHDR and CDR2 SFDVKD come from the germline V gene. Trimming stripped 10 bases from V and 1 base from J, with 11 bases between. Here the CDR3 reads CATGYGGTDTQYF. DNA of the CDR3: TGTGCCACGGGGTATGGGGGCACAGATACGCAGTATTTT.

The chain combines TRBV19 with TRBJ1-5; tentative D call: TRBD1 (5 bases). The ends were cut back, 5 bases at V and 0 bases at J, with 11 bases in the middle. The V gene's germline CDR1 is LNHDA and CDR2 SQIVND (reference sequence). CDR3 length equals 15 residues. This CDR3 reads CASSPLDSSNQPQHF. CDR3 sequence (DNA): TGTGCCAGTAGTCCCCTTGACAGTAGCAATCAGCCCCAGCATTTT. Full variable domain (outside the CDR3, taken from reference TRBV19 and TRBJ1-5): DGGITQSPKYLFRKEGQNVTLSCEQNLNHDAMYWYRQDPGQGLRLIYYSQIVNDFQKGDIAEGYSVSREKKESFPLTVTSAQKNPTAFYLCASSPLDSSNQPQHFGDGTRLSIL.

With regard to this clone: Other DNA sequences from this sample encode an identical CDR3 as well. CDR3 sequence: CASSLSGTSYNEQFF. CDR3 coding DNA: TGTGCCAGCAGCTTAAGCGGAACCTCCTACAATGAGCAGTTCTTC. The chain links TRBV7-2 to TRBJ2-1; D is perhaps TRBD2 (5 bases). Trimming cost V 2 bases and J 0 bases, with 8 bases left between them. The CDR3 covers 15 residues. CDR1 is SGHTA and CDR2 is FQGNSA in the germline V gene.

The CDR3 loop reads CASSVDRGTEAFF. Written as DNA, the CDR3 is TGTGCCAGCAGCGTGGACAGGGGCACTGAAGCTTTCTTT. The V gene is TRBV11-3, the J gene TRBJ1-1; 9 positions match TRBD1. Unmatched junction bases numbered 2, after V lost 5 bases and J lost 4 bases. Per the germline V gene, CDR1 is SGHNT and CDR2 is YENEEA. The CDR3 runs 13 residues.

There are a few counts of this clone. The CDR3 DNA is TGTGCCAGCAGTCGGACAGGGTCAGGGGCTGAAGCTTTCTTT. Protein product: CASSRTGSGAEAFF. The genes are TRBV5-4 and TRBJ1-1, with 8 bases that match TRBD1. Germline V gives CDR1 SGHNT, CDR2 YYREEE (reference sequence). There are 14 residues in the CDR3. V was clipped by 5 bases and J by 6 bases; unmatched bases: 9.

Notes on this clone: Other DNA sequences within the sample encode an identical CDR3. The chain carries TRBV7-2 and TRBJ2-1, with D unresolved. Trimming pared 3 bases from V and 5 bases from J, leaving 2 bases between. Germline V gene lookup returns CDR1 SGHTA and CDR2 FQGNSA. This CDR3 contains 11 residues. CDR3 sequence: CASSFHNEQFF. DNA of the CDR3: TGTGCCAGCAGCTTCCACAATGAGCAGTTCTTC.

The V call is TRBV10-3, the J call TRBJ1-3; D is perhaps TRBD1 (5 bases). The CDR3 totals 18 residues. Germline loops: CDR1 ENHRY, CDR2 SYGVKD. Trimming stripped 0 bases from V and 1 base from J, with 16 bases between. The DNA for the CDR3 is TGTGCCATCAGTGAGTCTGGTCGGGGCTCGGGTTCTGGAAACACCATATATTTT. Amino acid sequence: CAISESGRGSGSGNTIYF.

The rearrangement joins TRBV14 to TRBJ1-1, with D possibly matching TRBD1 (5 bases). Germline values: CDR1 SGHDN, CDR2 FVKESK. The length of the CDR3 is 13 residues. Trimming stripped 4 bases from V and 1 base from J, with 7 bases between. CDR3 in DNA: TGTGCCAGCAGCCGAGGACAGAACACTGAAGCTTTCTTT. Protein: CASSRGQNTEAFF.

This clone was detected only a few times. Here the CDR3 DNA reads TGCGCCAGCAGCTTGGGACAGGAGTCCTACGAGCAGTACTTC. Translation: CASSLGQESYEQYF. The chain joins TRBV5-1 to TRBJ2-7, with D maybe TRBD1 (6 bases). This CDR3 comprises 14 residues. Trimming shortened V by 0 bases and J by 1 base, and 8 bases separated the two germline ends. In germline, CDR1 is SGHRS, CDR2 YFSETQ.

This chain links TRBV6-4 with TRBJ2-3, with 10 bases that match TRBD1. The J segment lost 4 bases and the V segment lost 0 bases, leaving 1 base of the junction unmatched. Germline-derived CDR1 and CDR2 are MRHNA and SNTAGT. CDR3 length: 15 amino acids. The CDR3 region is CASSDSTGGADTQYF. The CDR3 nucleotides are TGTGCCAGCAGTGACTCGACAGGGGGCGCAGATACGCAGTATTTT.

This clone was counted a single time. The chain is built from TRBV18 and TRBJ2-3, with unresolved D. The CDR3 spans 16 residues. Trimming stripped 6 bases from V and 0 bases from J, with 16 bases between. Germline CDR1 and CDR2: KGHSH and LQKENI. CDR3 coding DNA: TGTGCCAGCTCCCCGAAAGGAGCGTCTAGCACAGATACGCAGTATTTT. This sequence encodes CASSPKGASSTDTQYF. The complete variable domain, with remaining parts taken from reference TRBV18 and TRBJ2-3, reads NAGVMQNPRHLVRRRGQEARLRCSPMKGHSHVYWYRQLPEEGLKFMVYLQKENIIDESGMPKERFSAEFPKEGPSILRIQQVVRGDSAAYFCASSPKGASSTDTQYFGPGTRLTVL.

The V call is TRBV11-2, the J call TRBJ2-3; no clear D. Germline assignment: CDR1 SGHAT and CDR2 FQNNGV. This CDR3 contains 13 residues. V lost 0 bases and J lost 11, with 12 bases in between. CDR3 DNA: TGTGCCAGCAGCTTAGATCAACGGAATTGGCAGTATTTT. It specifies CASSLDQRNWQYF.

V is TRBV2 and J is TRBJ2-1; TRBD2 agrees at 9 bases. The V gene end was trimmed by 4 bases and the J gene end by 8 bases; junction bases not matched to a gene: 6. CDR1 and CDR2 from the germline V gene are SNHLY and FYNNEI. This CDR3 has 14 residues. CDR3 bases: TGTGCCAGCAGTGGGGGACTAGCCGGCGATGAGCAGTTCTTC. Translation gives CASSGGLAGDEQFF.

This chain links TRBV18 with TRBJ1-2, with a weak D call TRBD1 (6 bases). The CDR3 spans 13 residues. V was shortened by 8 bases and J by 6 bases, with 16 bases between the two germline ends. The germline V gene has CDR1 KGHSH and CDR2 LQKENI. In DNA, the CDR3 is TGTGCCAGCCGATTCACAGGGATTGATGGCTACACCTTC. Encoded protein: CASRFTGIDGYTF.

The V gene is TRBV19, the J gene TRBJ2-5, with a tentative D call TRBD2 (6 bases). Germline CDR1 reads LNHDA; CDR2 reads SQIVND (reference sequence). V lost 2 bases, J lost 3 bases, and 13 bases lay in between. The CDR3 is made up of 15 amino acids. Here the CDR3 reads CASSIRREREETQYF. CDR3 coding DNA: TGTGCCAGTAGTATACGGAGGGAGAGGGAAGAGACCCAGTACTTC.